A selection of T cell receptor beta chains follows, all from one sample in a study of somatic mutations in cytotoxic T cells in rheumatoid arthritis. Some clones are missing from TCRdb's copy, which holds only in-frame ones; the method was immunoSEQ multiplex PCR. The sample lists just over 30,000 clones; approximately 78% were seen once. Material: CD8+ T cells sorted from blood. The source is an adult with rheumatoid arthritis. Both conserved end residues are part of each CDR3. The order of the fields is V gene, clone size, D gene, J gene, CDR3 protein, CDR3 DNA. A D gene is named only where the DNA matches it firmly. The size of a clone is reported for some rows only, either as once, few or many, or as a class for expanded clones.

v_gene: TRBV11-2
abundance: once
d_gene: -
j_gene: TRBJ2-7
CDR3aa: CASSLESYYEQYF
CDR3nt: TGTGCCAGCAGCTTAGAGTCTTACTACGAGCAGTACTTC

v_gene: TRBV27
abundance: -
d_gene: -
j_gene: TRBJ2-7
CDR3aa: CASSIRLADRPYEQYF
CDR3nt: TGTGCCAGCAGTATCCGCCTAGCGGACAGGCCATACGAGCAGTACTTC

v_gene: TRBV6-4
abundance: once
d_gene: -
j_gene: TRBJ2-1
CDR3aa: CASSDEGEPSNEQFF
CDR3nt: TGTGCCAGCAGTGACGAGGGAGAGCCCTCTAATGAGCAGTTCTTC

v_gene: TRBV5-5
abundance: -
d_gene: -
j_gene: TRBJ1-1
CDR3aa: CASSTQRKNTEAFF
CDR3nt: TGTGCCAGCAGTACACAACGGAAGAACACTGAAGCTTTCTTT

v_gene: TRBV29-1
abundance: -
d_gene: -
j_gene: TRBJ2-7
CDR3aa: CSVQEESTTYYEQYF
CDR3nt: TGCAGCGTACAAGAGGAGTCTACTACCTACTACGAGCAGTACTTC

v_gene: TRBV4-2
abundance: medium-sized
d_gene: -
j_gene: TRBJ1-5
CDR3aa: CASSQEGQVNQPQHF
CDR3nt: TGTGCCAGCAGCCAAGAGGGCCAGGTCAATCAGCCCCAGCATTTT

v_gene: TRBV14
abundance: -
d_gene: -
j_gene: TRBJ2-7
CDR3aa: CASSQGVLEQYF
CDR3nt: TGTGCCAGCAGCCAAGGGGTCCTCGAGCAGTACTTC

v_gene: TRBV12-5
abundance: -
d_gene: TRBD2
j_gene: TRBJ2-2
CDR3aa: CASGFLLAGGPTGELFF
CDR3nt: TGTGCTAGTGGTTTTCTCCTAGCGGGGGGTCCGACCGGGGAGCTGTTTTTT

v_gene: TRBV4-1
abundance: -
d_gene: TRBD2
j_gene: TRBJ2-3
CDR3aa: CASSQGLASSTDTQYF
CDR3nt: TGCGCCAGCAGCCAAGGACTAGCAAGCAGCACAGATACGCAGTATTTT

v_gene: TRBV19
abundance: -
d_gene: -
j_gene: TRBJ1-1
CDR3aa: CASSSPGPEAFF
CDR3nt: TGTGCCAGTAGCTCGCCGGGGCCTGAAGCTTTCTTT

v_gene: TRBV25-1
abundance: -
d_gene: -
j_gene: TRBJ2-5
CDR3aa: CASSGEGVETQYF
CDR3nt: TGTGCCAGCAGTGGGGAGGGGGTGGAGACCCAGTACTTC

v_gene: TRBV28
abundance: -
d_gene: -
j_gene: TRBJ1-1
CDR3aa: CASSWGDTEAFF
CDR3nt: TGTGCCAGCAGTTGGGGGGACACTGAAGCTTTCTTT

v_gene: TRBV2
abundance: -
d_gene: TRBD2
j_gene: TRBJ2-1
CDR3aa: CASREGLAVTYNEQFF
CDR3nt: TGTGCCAGCAGGGAGGGACTAGCGGTGACCTACAATGAGCAGTTCTTC

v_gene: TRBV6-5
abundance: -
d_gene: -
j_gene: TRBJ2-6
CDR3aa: CASSPAAGANVLTF
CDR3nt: TGTGCCAGCAGTCCGGCGGCTGGGGCCAACGTCCTGACTTTC

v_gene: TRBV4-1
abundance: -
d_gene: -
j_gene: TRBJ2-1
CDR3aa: CASSRGPGQQTYNEQFF
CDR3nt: TGCGCCAGCAGCCGGGGACCGGGTCAACAAACCTACAATGAGCAGTTCTTC

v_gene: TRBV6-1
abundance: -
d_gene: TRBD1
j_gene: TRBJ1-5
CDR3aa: CASTQGESQPQHF
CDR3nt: TGTGCCAGCACCCAGGGGGAGTCTCAGCCCCAGCATTTT

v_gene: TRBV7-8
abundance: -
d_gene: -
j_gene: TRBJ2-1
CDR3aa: CASSLARLPNEQFF
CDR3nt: TGTGCCAGCAGCTTAGCGAGACTACCCAATGAGCAGTTCTTC

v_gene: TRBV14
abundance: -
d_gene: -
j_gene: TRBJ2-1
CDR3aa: CASSRFYNEQFF
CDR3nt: TGTGCCAGCAGCCGCTTCTACAATGAGCAGTTCTTC

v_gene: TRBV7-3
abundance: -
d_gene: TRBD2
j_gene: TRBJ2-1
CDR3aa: CASSRGGREMDEQFF
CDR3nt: TGTGCCAGCAGCCGAGGAGGGCGGGAGATGGATGAGCAGTTCTTC

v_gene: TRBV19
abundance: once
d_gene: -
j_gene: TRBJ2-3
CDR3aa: CASSTRQTSTDTQYF
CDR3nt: TGTGCCAGTAGCACTAGACAGACTAGCACAGATACGCAGTATTTT

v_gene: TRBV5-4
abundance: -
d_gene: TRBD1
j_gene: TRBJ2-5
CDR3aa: CASSRKAGQGWGETQYF
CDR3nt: TGTGCCAGCAGCCGGAAGGCGGGACAGGGGTGGGGGGAGACCCAGTACTTC

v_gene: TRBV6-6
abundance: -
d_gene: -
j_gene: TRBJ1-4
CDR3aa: CASSRVPGPNEKLFF
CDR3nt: TGTGCCAGCAGTAGGGTCCCCGGGCCTAATGAAAAACTGTTTTTT

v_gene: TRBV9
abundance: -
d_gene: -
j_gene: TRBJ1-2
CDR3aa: CASSLGGGIYGYTF
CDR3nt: TGTGCCAGCTCTCTAGGCGGGGGAATCTATGGCTACACCTTC

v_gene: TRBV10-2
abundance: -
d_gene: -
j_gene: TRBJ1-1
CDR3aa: CASGRTNTEAFF
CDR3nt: TGCGCCAGCGGGCGGACAAACACTGAAGCTTTCTTT

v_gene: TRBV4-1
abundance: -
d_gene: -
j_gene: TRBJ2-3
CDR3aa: CASSHRLGTKTRTQYF
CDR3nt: TGCGCCAGCAGCCACAGACTAGGTACCAAAACCCGTACGCAGTATTTT

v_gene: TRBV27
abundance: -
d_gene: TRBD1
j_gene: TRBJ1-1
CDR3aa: CASSLTGRSEAFF
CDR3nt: TGTGCCAGCAGTTTGACAGGGAGGTCTGAAGCTTTCTTT

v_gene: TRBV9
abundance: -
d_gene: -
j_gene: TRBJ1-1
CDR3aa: CASSVVEGGTEAFF
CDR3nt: TGTGCCAGCAGCGTAGTAGAGGGCGGCACTGAAGCTTTCTTT

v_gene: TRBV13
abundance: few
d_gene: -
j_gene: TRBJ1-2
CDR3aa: CASSLRSPAGRDYGYTF
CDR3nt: TGTGCCAGCAGCTTAAGATCCCCCGCAGGGAGAGACTATGGCTACACCTTC

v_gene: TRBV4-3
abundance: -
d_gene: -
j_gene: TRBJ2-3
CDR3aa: CASSIQATDTQYF
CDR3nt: TGCGCCAGCAGCATACAAGCCACAGATACGCAGTATTTT

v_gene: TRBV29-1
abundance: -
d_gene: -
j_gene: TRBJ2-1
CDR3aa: CSAKGGSGSSYNEQFF
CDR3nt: TGCAGCGCTAAGGGGGGTAGCGGAAGCTCCTACAATGAGCAGTTCTTC

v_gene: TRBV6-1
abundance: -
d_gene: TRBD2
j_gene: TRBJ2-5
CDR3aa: CASSALAGGQETQYF
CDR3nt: TGTGCCAGCAGTGCGCTAGCGGGGGGCCAAGAGACCCAGTACTTC